These 29 T cell receptor beta chains share one sample of origin, sequenced in a study of T cell responses to AZD1222 COVID-19 vaccine. Sequenced by immunoSEQ multiplex PCR; TCRdb stores in-frame clones only, minus some. The sample records roughly 180,000 clones, 91% being singletons. Here the sequenced sample was peripheral blood, taken on day 0 of AZD1222 vaccination. The receptors were sampled from an adult in good health.

The gene calls are TRBV9 and TRBJ1-6, with D possibly being TRBD1 (5 bases). The CDR3 is 14 residues long. The V and J ends lost 0 bases and 11 bases respectively, with 12 bases between them. The V gene's germline CDR1 is SGDLS and CDR2 YYNGEE. CDR3 region: CASSVGQGSAPLHF. CDR3 sequence (DNA): TGTGCCAGCAGCGTAGGCCAGGGTAGTGCACCCCTCCACTTT.

The V call is TRBV19, the J call TRBJ2-7; TRBD1 agrees at 8 bases. CDR3 length: 14 residues. CDR1 is LNHDA, CDR2 SQIVND, per germline (reference sequence). Trimming removed 3 bases from V and 4 bases from J; junction bases left unmatched: 5. This CDR3 reads CASSMGRGQYEQYF. Here the CDR3 DNA reads TGTGCCAGTAGTATGGGCAGGGGGCAGTACGAGCAGTACTTC.

This chain connects TRBV6-2 or TRBV6-3 to TRBJ1-6; 7 positions agree with TRBD1. The CDR3 is 14 amino acids. Germline CDR1 MNHEY, CDR2 SVGEGT. Germline trimming cut 6 bases from V and 8 bases from J; bases unmatched to any gene: 7. The CDR3 is CASSDPGQYSPLHF. DNA of the CDR3: TGTGCCAGCAGCGATCCGGGACAGTATTCACCCCTCCACTTT.

The V call is TRBV28, the J call TRBJ1-5, with 10 bases that match TRBD1. Germline CDR1 MDHEN, CDR2 SYDVKM. V gave up 6 bases and J gave up 0 bases; unmatched junction bases: 2. This CDR3 has 15 amino acids. CDR3 residues: CASRGQGYSNQPQHF. In DNA form, the CDR3 reads TGTGCCAGCAGGGGACAGGGGTATAGCAATCAGCCCCAGCATTTT.

This chain joins TRBV30 and TRBJ2-2; the D gene is possibly TRBD1 (5 bases). CDR3 length: 14 residues. The germline gives CDR1 GTSNPN, CDR2 SVGIG (reference sequence). V lost 7 bases, J lost 0 bases, and 12 bases lay in between. The CDR3 loop reads CASLGQTNTGELFF. The DNA for the CDR3 is TGTGCCTCCCTGGGGCAAACGAACACCGGGGAGCTGTTTTTT.

This clone was counted once. The chain combines TRBV30 with TRBJ1-5; D is perhaps TRBD1 (6 bases). Germline V gene lookup returns CDR1 GTSNPN and CDR2 SVGIG (reference sequence). V dropped 1 base and J dropped 0 bases, with 7 bases sitting between them. The CDR3 runs to 14 residues. In nucleotides, the CDR3 is TGTGCCTGGAGTGGGACAGTTAGCAATCAGCCCCAGCATTTT. Translated: CAWSGTVSNQPQHF.

The rearrangement joins TRBV25-1 to TRBJ2-1; 11 nucleotides line up with TRBD2. In germline, CDR1 is MGHDK, CDR2 SYGVNS. The CDR3 spans 16 residues. Trimming cost V 1 base and J 8 bases; bases outside gene matches: 7. The CDR3 is CASSEWGSGRGDEQFF. In DNA, the CDR3 is TGTGCCAGCAGTGAATGGGGTAGCGGGAGGGGTGATGAGCAGTTCTTC.

The chain is built from TRBV5-1 and TRBJ1-1; possibly TRBD1 for D (6 bases). CDR1 is SGHRS and CDR2 is YFSETQ in the germline V gene. The CDR3 spans 16 residues. Trimming shortened V by 7 bases and J by 1 base, and 20 bases separated the two germline ends. CDR3 in DNA: TGCGCCAGCTTTGTGGACAGCCCAAGAACGAACACTGAAGCTTTCTTT. It encodes CASFVDSPRTNTEAFF.

The chain links TRBV7-9 to TRBJ2-5, with D possibly matching TRBD2 (6 bases). This CDR3 spans 14 amino acids. Germline V gives CDR1 SEHNR, CDR2 FQNEAQ (reference sequence). Trimming removed 3 bases at V and 2 bases at J, with 10 bases between. CDR3 amino acids: CASSFGGAQETQYF. The DNA of the CDR3 is TGTGCCAGCAGCTTCGGCGGGGCACAAGAGACCCAGTACTTC.

The rearrangement uses TRBV2 and TRBJ1-4; TRBD1 is a possible D gene (6 bases). The length of the CDR3 is 15 residues. The V end was cut by 5 bases, the J end by 2 bases, with 12 bases between. Germline-derived CDR1 and CDR2 are SNHLY and FYNNEI. For the CDR3, the DNA is TGTGCCAGCAGTCCAGACAGGCTGACTAATGAAAAACTGTTTTTT. Amino acids: CASSPDRLTNEKLFF. The full variable domain, completed using reference TRBV2 and TRBJ1-4, is EPEVTQTPSHQVTQMGQEVILRCVPISNHLYFYWYRQILGQKVEFLVSFYNNEISEKSEIFDDQFSVERPDGSNFTLKIRSTKLEDSAMYFCASSPDRLTNEKLFFGSGTQLSVL.

This clone has just one count. The chain combines TRBV2 with TRBJ2-2; 7 bases agree with TRBD2. The CDR3 extends over 15 amino acids. V was pared by 4 bases and J by 0 bases, with 2 bases of the junction left unmatched. Per the germline V gene, CDR1 is SNHLY and CDR2 is FYNNEI. The CDR3 is CASSGREANTGELFF. The CDR3 DNA is TGTGCCAGCAGTGGCCGGGAGGCGAACACCGGGGAGCTGTTTTTT. The complete variable domain, with remaining parts taken from reference TRBV2 and TRBJ2-2, reads EPEVTQTPSHQVTQMGQEVILRCVPISNHLYFYWYRQILGQKVEFLVSFYNNEISEKSEIFDDQFSVERPDGSNFTLKIRSTKLEDSAMYFCASSGREANTGELFFGEGSRLTVL.

The chain links TRBV7-2 to TRBJ2-2, with D maybe TRBD1 (6 bases). CDR1 and CDR2 from the germline V gene are SGHTA and FQGNSA. Trimming stripped 5 bases from V and 0 bases from J, with 13 bases between. This CDR3 contains 16 residues. CDR3 in amino acids: CASSPQGIANTGELFF. CDR3 coding DNA: TGTGCCAGCAGCCCCCAGGGGATTGCGAACACCGGGGAGCTGTTTTTT.

J is TRBJ2-5 and V is TRBV19; tentatively, D is TRBD2 (6 bases). V was trimmed by 3 bases and J by 4 bases, leaving 12 bases between them. Germline values: CDR1 LNHDA, CDR2 SQIVND (reference sequence). The CDR3 is made up of 14 amino acids. CDR3 sequence reads: CASSIPGGGETQYF. The CDR3 DNA follows: TGTGCCAGTAGTATTCCCGGGGGTGGAGAGACCCAGTACTTC.

The rearrangement uses TRBV6-5 and TRBJ2-7; TRBD2 matches at 8 bases. The CDR3 length is 13 residues. With V trimmed by 10 bases and J by 1 base, 6 bases remained unmatched. Germline V CDR1 and CDR2: MNHEY, SVGAGI. CDR3 amino acids: CAILAGSSYEQYF. The CDR3 nucleotides are TGTGCCATCCTAGCGGGCTCTTCCTACGAGCAGTACTTC.

This chain uses TRBV7-2 with TRBJ2-7, with D possibly being TRBD2 (5 bases). The V end was cut by 0 bases, the J end by 4 bases, with 7 bases between. CDR3 size: 13 residues. Germline values: CDR1 SGHTA, CDR2 FQGNSA. The CDR3: CASSLAAEYEQYF. In nucleotides, the CDR3 is TGTGCCAGCAGCTTAGCAGCGGAGTACGAGCAGTACTTC.

V is TRBV7-9 and J is TRBJ1-3, with 8 positions matching TRBD1. The trim removed 6 bases at V and 3 bases at J, leaving 7 bases unmatched. The germline gives CDR1 SEHNR, CDR2 FQNEAQ (reference sequence). The CDR3 is 15 residues long. The CDR3: CASRTTGGGGNTIYF. CDR3 bases: TGTGCCAGCAGGACTACAGGGGGAGGTGGAAACACCATATATTTT.

This chain uses TRBV5-4 with TRBJ2-3; 15 bases line up with TRBD2. This CDR3 region has 20 residues. After removal of 4 bases from V and 5 bases from J, the junction contained 17 bases not matched to a gene. The germline V gene has CDR1 SGHNT and CDR2 YYREEE (reference sequence). CDR3 amino acids: CASSPTGTGPGLAGGDTQYF. CDR3 coding DNA: TGTGCCAGCAGCCCAACCGGGACAGGGCCGGGACTAGCGGGAGGAGATACGCAGTATTTT. Together with reference TRBV5-4 and TRBJ2-3, the CDR3 gives the full variable domain: ETGVTQSPTHLIKTRGQQVTLRCSSQSGHNTVSWYQQALGQGPQFIFQYYREEENGRGNFPPRFSGLQFPNYSSELNVNALELDDSALYLCASSPTGTGPGLAGGDTQYFGPGTRLTVL.

This clone was picked up one time. The chain carries TRBV9 and TRBJ1-2; D gene unclear. CDR3 size: 13 residues. The germline V gene encodes CDR1 SGDLS and CDR2 YYNGEE. V was clipped by 0 bases and J by 6 bases, with 9 bases between them. CDR3 sequence: CASSVVGPDGYTF. The DNA of the CDR3 is TGTGCCAGCAGCGTAGTCGGACCCGATGGCTACACCTTC.

Turning to this clone: This sample includes further DNA sequences coding for the same CDR3. The chain has TRBV2 and TRBJ2-7; D possibly corresponds to TRBD2 (6 bases). V lost 3 bases and J lost 0, with 12 bases in between. Germline V gene data show CDR1 as SNHLY and CDR2 as FYNNEI. This CDR3 spans 15 amino acids. The CDR3 DNA reads TGTGCCAGCAGTGAGGGTCAGCGGGCCTCCTACGAGCAGTACTTC. Translating it yields CASSEGQRASYEQYF.

The J gene is TRBJ2-7, the V gene TRBV2, with 9 nucleotides matching TRBD1. CDR1 SNHLY and CDR2 FYNNEI come from the germline V gene. The CDR3 runs 15 residues. The V and J ends lost 9 bases and 3 bases, in that order; junction bases with no gene match: 12. The CDR3 bases are TGTGCCAGAGGGGACCAAACAGGGGGCGGCTACGAGCAGTACTTC. Protein sequence: CARGDQTGGGYEQYF.

This chain links TRBV10-2 with TRBJ1-5, with D hard to call. The CDR3 spans 14 residues. Germline CDR1 is WSHSY and CDR2 is SAAADI. Trimming took off 3 bases at V and 3 bases at J, with 9 bases between the two ends. CDR3 in DNA: TGCGCCAGCAGTGACGACGGGTTCAATCAGCCCCAGCATTTT. It is translated as CASSDDGFNQPQHF.

The chain recombines TRBV7-2 with TRBJ1-2, with 9 bases identical to TRBD1. CDR1 is SGHTA, CDR2 FQGNSA, per germline. The CDR3 is 15 residues long. Trimming at V came to 1 base and at J to 8 bases, leaving 8 bases not matched to a gene. This CDR3 is CASSLDIQGARGYTF. In nucleotides, the CDR3 is TGTGCCAGCAGCTTAGACATACAGGGGGCAAGGGGCTACACCTTC.

This chain links TRBV7-2 with TRBJ2-3; D remains unclear. V lost 1 base to trimming and J lost 2 bases, with 13 bases between them. This CDR3 region has 16 residues. The germline gives CDR1 SGHTA, CDR2 FQGNSA. In DNA, the CDR3 is TGTGCCAGCAGCTTAGATCGTCCAGAACTCACAGATACGCAGTATTTT. Translation: CASSLDRPELTDTQYF.

This chain links TRBV6-1 with TRBJ2-3; possibly TRBD1 for D (5 bases). CDR3 length: 16 residues. The V gene lost 2 bases and the J gene lost 0 bases, with 12 bases spanning the gap. Germline V gives CDR1 MNHNS, CDR2 SASEGT. The CDR3 nucleotides read TGTGCCAGCAGTGAAACGGACAACTATAGCACAGATACGCAGTATTTT. Its protein product is CASSETDNYSTDTQYF.

This chain connects TRBV19 to TRBJ1-2, with D maybe TRBD1 (6 bases). This CDR3 comprises 14 residues. Between the trimmed V and J ends, which lost 8 bases and 7 bases, there was a span of 20 bases. Per the germline V gene, CDR1 is LNHDA and CDR2 is SQIVND (reference sequence). The CDR3 loop reads CASGGPTWARGYTF. CDR3 coding DNA: TGTGCCAGTGGGGGCCCAACGTGGGCGCGTGGCTACACCTTC.

The chain employs TRBV29-1 and TRBJ1-2, with D perhaps matching TRBD1 (6 bases). CDR3 length: 13 residues. The ends were cut back, 3 bases at V and 0 bases at J, with 8 bases in the middle. Per germline, CDR1 SQVTM and CDR2 ANQGSEA. The DNA of the CDR3 is TGCAGCGTTGAGACAGGAGCTAACTATGGCTACACCTTC. Its translation: CSVETGANYGYTF. Together with reference TRBV29-1 and TRBJ1-2, the CDR3 gives the full variable domain: SAVISQKPSRDICQRGTSLTIQCQVDSQVTMMFWYRQQPGQSLTLIATANQGSEATYESGFVIDKFPISRPNLTFSTLTVSNMSPEDSSIYLCSVETGANYGYTFGSGTRLTVV.

The gene calls are TRBV28 and TRBJ1-5; D not resolved. The CDR3 loop spans 12 amino acids. V gave up 5 bases and J gave up 1 base, with 3 bases separating them. Germline V gene sequence: CDR1 MDHEN, CDR2 SYDVKM. CDR3 amino acids: CASSRSNQPQHF. The CDR3 DNA reads as TGTGCCAGCAGTCGGAGCAATCAGCCCCAGCATTTT.

The genes are TRBV30 and TRBJ2-5; D remains unclear. V shed 4 bases and J shed 4 bases, with 7 bases lying between them. Germline CDR1 reads GTSNPN; CDR2 reads SVGIG (reference sequence). This CDR3 contains 11 residues. CDR3 DNA: TGTGCCTGGACGGCTACAGAGACCCAGTACTTC. Protein sequence: CAWTATETQYF.

The rearrangement joins TRBV2 to TRBJ1-3, with 7 positions matching TRBD1. The CDR3 extends over 15 amino acids. CDR1 is SNHLY and CDR2 is FYNNEI in the germline V gene. The V segment lost 4 bases and the J segment 1 base; nucleotides outside the gene matches: 4. The CDR3 nucleotides read TGTGCCAGCAGTGTTTCAGGGGGGTCTGGAAACACCATATATTTT. Translated: CASSVSGGSGNTIYF.